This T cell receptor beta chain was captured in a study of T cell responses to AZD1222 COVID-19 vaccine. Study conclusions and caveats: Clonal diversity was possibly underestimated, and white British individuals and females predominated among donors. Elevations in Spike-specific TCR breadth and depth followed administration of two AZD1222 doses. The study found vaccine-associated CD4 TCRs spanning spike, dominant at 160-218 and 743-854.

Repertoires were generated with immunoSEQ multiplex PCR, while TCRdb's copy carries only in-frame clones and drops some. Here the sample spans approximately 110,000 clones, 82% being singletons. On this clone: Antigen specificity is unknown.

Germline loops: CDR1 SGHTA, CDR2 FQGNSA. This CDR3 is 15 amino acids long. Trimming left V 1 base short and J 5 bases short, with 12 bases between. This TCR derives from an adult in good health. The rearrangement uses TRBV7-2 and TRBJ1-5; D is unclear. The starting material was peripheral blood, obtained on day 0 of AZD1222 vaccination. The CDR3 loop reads CASSLGAGGHQPQHF. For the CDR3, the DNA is TGTGCCAGCAGCTTAGGGGCAGGAGGCCATCAGCCCCAGCATTTT.